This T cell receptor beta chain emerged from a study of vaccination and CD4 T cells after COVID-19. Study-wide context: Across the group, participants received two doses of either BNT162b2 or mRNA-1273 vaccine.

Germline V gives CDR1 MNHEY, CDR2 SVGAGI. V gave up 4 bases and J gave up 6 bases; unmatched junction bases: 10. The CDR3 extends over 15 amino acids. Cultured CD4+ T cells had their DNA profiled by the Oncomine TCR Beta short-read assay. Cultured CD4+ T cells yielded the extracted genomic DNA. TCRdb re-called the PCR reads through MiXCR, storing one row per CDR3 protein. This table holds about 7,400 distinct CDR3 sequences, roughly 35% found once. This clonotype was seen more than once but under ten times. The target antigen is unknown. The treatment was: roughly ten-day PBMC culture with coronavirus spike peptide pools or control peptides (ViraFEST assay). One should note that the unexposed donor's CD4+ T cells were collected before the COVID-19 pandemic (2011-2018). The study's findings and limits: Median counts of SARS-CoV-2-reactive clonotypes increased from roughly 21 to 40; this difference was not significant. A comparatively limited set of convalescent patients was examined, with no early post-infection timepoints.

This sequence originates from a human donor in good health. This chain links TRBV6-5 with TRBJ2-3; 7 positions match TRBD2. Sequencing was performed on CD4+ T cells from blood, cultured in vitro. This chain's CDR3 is CASSLRWGGADTQYF. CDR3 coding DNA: TGTGCCAGCAGTTTGAGGTGGGGGGGAGCGGATACGCAGTATTTT.